Described below is a single T cell receptor (beta chain) sequence and its context. This specimen comes from a study of blood T cell repertoires in COVID-19. Overall study context: There were acute and convalescent COVID-19 samples, and they came from the United States, Italy and Spain. T cells, B-cell-depleted T cells, or PBMCs supplied cDNA or gDNA.

The CDR3 extends over 15 amino acids. With V trimmed by 3 bases and J by 4 bases, 5 bases remained unmatched. Germline CDR1 reads KGHDR; CDR2 reads SFDVKD. In the original processing: Amplification from reference gene primers served as the basis for estimated nucleated cell counts. Sequencing used immunoSEQ multiplex PCR; TCRdb keeps in-frame clones, though not all of them. V, J and clone size are those of that table, while D and trimming were read from the DNA. The sample has roughly 170,000 clones, roughly 79% seen once. The rearrangement links TRBV24-1 to TRBJ2-7; TRBD2 matches 10 bases. This clonotype originated in a woman between 65 and 79 years old with acute or convalescent COVID-19. The sample consisted of peripheral blood. The CDR3 sequence is CATSDASGSAYEQYF. The CDR3 nucleotides read TGTGCCACCAGTGATGCTAGCGGGAGTGCTTACGAGCAGTACTTC.